The rows below give T cell receptor beta chains drawn from one sample of a study of CD8+CD57+ T cells in acquired aplastic anemia. TCRdb re-called the reads through MiXCR, storing one row per CDR3 protein. The table has about 180,000 distinct CDR3 sequences, approximately 46% seen once. Sequencing was carried out using sorted CD4+, CD8+, or CD8+CD57+ T cells (not recorded which) from PBMCs. The origin of the receptors is a human donor in good health. Both conserved end residues are part of each CDR3. A D gene is named only where the DNA matches it firmly. Expanded clones are given a class, and other clones once, few, many or no size at all.

D: NA
size: once
V: TRBV9
J: TRBJ2-6
DNA: TGTGCCAGCACCAAACAGAGCTCTGGGGCCAACGTCCTGACTTTC
CDR3: CASTKQSSGANVLTF

D: NA
size: NA
V: TRBV19
J: TRBJ1-5
DNA: TGTGCCAGTAGTATTTGGGGGTCCGGGAATCAGCCCCAGCATTTT
CDR3: CASSIWGSGNQPQHF

D: TRBD2
size: NA
V: TRBV2
J: TRBJ2-7
DNA: TGTGCCACCTCAGAAGGGACTAGCGGGAACCACGAGCAGTACTTC
CDR3: CATSEGTSGNHEQYF

D: NA
size: NA
V: TRBV20-1
J: TRBJ1-4
DNA: TGCAGTGCTAGCCGGCAGGGTAATGAAAAACTGTTTTTT
CDR3: CSASRQGNEKLFF

D: NA
size: NA
V: TRBV12-3/TRBV12-4
J: TRBJ1-5
DNA: TGTGCCAGCAGTTTGGCAGGCGGGGCTGGCAATCAGCCCCAGCATTTT
CDR3: CASSLAGGAGNQPQHF

D: TRBD2
size: many
V: TRBV7-2
J: TRBJ2-1
DNA: TGTGCCAGCAGCGACTCTAGCGGGAGGGTACCCAATGAGCAGTTCTTC
CDR3: CASSDSSGRVPNEQFF

D: TRBD1
size: few
V: TRBV20-1
J: TRBJ1-1
DNA: TGCAGTGCTCGCCTCCCGGACAGGGGGCGAACTGAAGCTTTCTTT
CDR3: CSARLPDRGRTEAFF

D: NA
size: few
V: TRBV15
J: TRBJ1-1
DNA: TGTGCCACCAGCAGAGACAGGGCACCGAACACTGAAGCTTTCTTT
CDR3: CATSRDRAPNTEAFF

D: NA
size: many
V: TRBV6-2/TRBV6-3
J: TRBJ1-2
DNA: TGTGCCAGCAGTTATTACGGGTCTGGCTACACCTTC
CDR3: CASSYYGSGYTF

D: NA
size: NA
V: TRBV24-1
J: TRBJ2-1
DNA: TGTGCCACCAGTGATGGGGGGCCCAATGAGCAGTTCTTC
CDR3: CATSDGGPNEQFF

D: NA
size: NA
V: TRBV24-1
J: TRBJ1-5
DNA: TGTGCCACCAGTGATTTGTGGCGGGATAGCAATCAGCCCCAGCATTTT
CDR3: CATSDLWRDSNQPQHF

D: TRBD2
size: many
V: TRBV6-1
J: TRBJ2-1
DNA: TGTGCCAGCAGAGGTAGCGGGAGGGCCGCCAATGAGCAGTTCTTC
CDR3: CASRGSGRAANEQFF

D: NA
size: many
V: TRBV7-9
J: TRBJ2-2
DNA: TGTGCCAGCAGCTTAGCGACAACATTGAGGGAGGCCGGGGAGCTGTTTTTT
CDR3: CASSLATTLREAGELFF

D: TRBD2
size: many
V: TRBV7-9
J: TRBJ2-3
DNA: TGTGCCAGCAGCCGGACTAGCGGGAGCACAGATACGCAGTATTTT
CDR3: CASSRTSGSTDTQYF

D: NA
size: many
V: TRBV24-1
J: TRBJ1-1
DNA: TGTGCCCCGTTAAGCATCACTGAAGCTTTCTTT
CDR3: CAPLSITEAFF

D: NA
size: NA
V: TRBV10-3
J: TRBJ1-2
DNA: TGTGCCATCAGTGAGTGGGCAGGGGTAAACTATGGCTACACCTTC
CDR3: CAISEWAGVNYGYTF

D: NA
size: many
V: TRBV20-1
J: TRBJ1-1
DNA: TGCAGTGCTTCCCGGGGCAGCAACACTGAAGCTTTCTTT
CDR3: CSASRGSNTEAFF